This TCR beta chain derives from a study of blood T cells in healthy people across ages. Every donor contributed about 10 milliliters of peripheral blood by blood draw. A second PCR, run for 7 to 11 cycles, used a sample-barcoded 5' primer plus a J-beta primer mix. Template switching added a 12-random-nucleotide identifier to every cDNA molecule. TCRdb passed the 5' RACE reads through MiXCR, listing each CDR3 protein once. This table holds around 650,000 distinct CDR3 sequences, 40% to 45% found once. This CDR3 spans 13 amino acids. Deletions cut 2 bases from V and 3 bases from J, with 5 bases between. From germline, CDR1 is ENHRY and CDR2 SYGVKD. This clonotype was detected only a few times.

This rearrangement joins TRBV10-3 to TRBJ1-3; the D is unclear. The sample was blood. The source of this sequence is an elderly man in good health. The CDR3 nucleotides are TGTGCCATCAGTGAGAGAGATGGAAACACCATATATTTT. The encoded protein is CAISERDGNTIYF.